This TCR beta chain derives from a study of cytomegalovirus exposure and HLA in healthy donors. Broader study findings: Cytomegalovirus status, reportedly, was diagnosed with high specificity and sensitivity by the classifier. It was 164 TCR beta chains that were listed as cytomegalovirus-associated. Rare sequences made up most TCRs, while some public TCRs were found in many donors.

Sequencing used immunoSEQ multiplex PCR; TCRdb keeps in-frame clones, though not all of them. The sample shows under 140,000 clones, 85% to 90% of them seen only once. Germline CDR1 and CDR2: SGHVS and FNYEAQ. V lost 5 bases, J lost 6 bases, and 15 bases stayed unmatched. The CDR3 length is 17 residues. This clone was counted once. The antigen remains unidentified. The V gene is TRBV7-6, the J gene TRBJ2-2; TRBD1 aligns across 7 bases. The sequence was collected from a woman aged 25 to 45 in good health and CMV-seropositive. The specimen sequenced was PBMCs. CDR3 in amino acids: CASSTRKGGPGAGELFF. The CDR3 nucleotides are TGTGCCAGCAGCACTCGAAAAGGGGGCCCAGGGGCCGGGGAGCTGTTTTTT.